This is a list of T cell receptor beta chains from one sample in a study of T cell responses to AZD1222 COVID-19 vaccine. The repertoire was sequenced with immunoSEQ multiplex PCR; TCRdb's copy has only in-frame clones and lacks some. The sample lists 140,000 or so clones; about 92% were seen once. Material: peripheral blood, obtained after recovery from COVID-19. All receptors come from an adult who had recovered from COVID-19. Each CDR3 is given with its conserved first and last residue. Rows give clone size only sometimes, using once, few, many, or a class for an expanded clone.

v_call clone_size cdr3_aa
TRBV28 . CASSARDGAYEQYF
TRBV10-3 . CAIRAQGSNEKLFF
TRBV13 few CASRISSGNTIYF
TRBV5-1 . CASSPEAGGPHEQYF
TRBV9 . CASSVDGSPDPGELFF
TRBV5-1 once CASSSHRANTEAFF
TRBV6-5 . CASSYTVGAVNTEAFF
TRBV11-2 . CASSLEGAGATGELFF
TRBV24-1 . CATSDSDSSNQPQHF
TRBV28 once CASSVPEGGSSGELFF
TRBV28 . CASSLSLAGGQETQYF
TRBV5-1 . CASSSQGADLGYGYTF
TRBV9 once CASSVSSDSGNTIYF
TRBV7-2 . CASSQSSQGPFYEQYF
TRBV19 . CASSITRGAGELFF
TRBV7-9 . CASSLDWGAETQYF
TRBV3-1/TRBV3-2 . CASSQGTGELFF
TRBV18 . CASSPPWGADTQYF
TRBV7-3 . CASSRDRNTEAFF
TRBV24-1 . CATSDLGLAGGRAKNIQYF
TRBV6-1 once CASSEARGRVVAASYEQYF
TRBV6-5 . CASSTGQSGANVLTF
TRBV2 . CASSPGLASTGELFF
TRBV24-1 once CATSDYRGKGHDTQYF
TRBV5-1 . CASSPGLAGGNEQFF
TRBV24-1 . CATSDLRTTGHGELFF
TRBV5-1 . CASSSLLDRPAEQFF
TRBV2 . CASSDDNEQFF
TRBV3-1/TRBV3-2 . CASSQERRTGELFF
TRBV3-1/TRBV3-2 . CASSRGRDRTDTQYF
TRBV3-1/TRBV3-2 . CASSQTGPTNEKLFF
TRBV18 . CASSPRLAGVGVQETQYF